This T cell receptor beta chain was sequenced for a study of blood T cell repertoires in COVID-19. Study details: Italy, Spain and the United States were the sources of the convalescent and acute COVID-19 samples. Sample material is recorded as cDNA or gDNA derived from T cells, B-cell-depleted T cells, or PBMCs.

Authors' data handling: From reference gene primer amplification, estimates of nucleated cell counts were derived. The assay was immunoSEQ multiplex PCR, and TCRdb's table has in-frame clones only and misses some. V, J and clone size derive from that table, while D and trimming were established from the DNA sequence. Found here are hundreds of thousands of clones, approximately 86% of them singletons; the top ten hold approximately 4%. In assigning cohorts, the study relied on participant-reported clinical history. Deletions cut 1 base from V and 1 base from J, with 11 bases between. This CDR3 spans 17 amino acids. CDR1 and CDR2 from the germline V gene are MNHNS and SASEGT.

The chain has TRBV6-1 and TRBJ1-6, with D perhaps TRBD1 (6 bases). The receptor comes from a woman in her twenties or thirties who had been exposed to COVID-19. The specimen sequenced was PBMCs or T cells enriched from blood (not recorded which). The CDR3, as DNA: TGTGCCAGCAGTGAAGTAGGGGGAACGTCCTATAATTCACCCCTCCACTTT. Protein: CASSEVGGTSYNSPLHF.